A selection of T cell receptor beta chains follows, all from one sample in a study of CD8+ T cells in alopecia areata. The assay was immunoSEQ multiplex PCR, and TCRdb's table has in-frame clones only and misses some. The data show some 130,000 clones, with more than 45% seen just once and about 0.5% held by the top ten. This specimen was CD4+ T cells sorted from blood, taken at week 4, from a patient treated with tofacitinib. These TCRs come from a human donor with alopecia areata. CDR3s include the opening cysteine and the closing phenylalanine or tryptophan. The D gene is left open where the match is weak. Clone size, where shown, is once, few, many, or a class for clones that have expanded.

j_call: TRBJ2-7; clone_size: -; v_call: TRBV29-1; d_call: -; cdr3_aa: CSVIGQSSYEQYF; cdr3_nt: TGCAGCGTCATCGGACAGAGCTCCTACGAGCAGTACTTC
j_call: TRBJ2-7; clone_size: -; v_call: TRBV7-9; d_call: -; cdr3_aa: CASSFSVRLGIYEQYF; cdr3_nt: TGTGCCAGCAGCTTTTCGGTCCGTCTTGGGATTTACGAGCAGTACTTC
j_call: TRBJ2-3; clone_size: -; v_call: TRBV15; d_call: -; cdr3_aa: CATSSRKSSDTQYF; cdr3_nt: TGTGCCACCAGCAGTCGAAAGTCCTCAGATACGCAGTATTTT
j_call: TRBJ2-5; clone_size: -; v_call: TRBV29-1; d_call: TRBD2; cdr3_aa: CSVEPSGGQETQYF; cdr3_nt: TGCAGCGTTGAGCCTAGCGGGGGCCAAGAGACCCAGTACTTC
j_call: TRBJ1-1; clone_size: -; v_call: TRBV27; d_call: -; cdr3_aa: CASKSQEVGMRGMNTEAFF; cdr3_nt: TGTGCCAGCAAGTCTCAGGAGGTAGGCATGCGGGGCATGAACACTGAAGCTTTCTTT
j_call: TRBJ2-6; clone_size: -; v_call: TRBV29-1; d_call: -; cdr3_aa: CSVLAPTNVLTF; cdr3_nt: TGCAGCGTCCTGGCCCCGACCAACGTCCTGACTTTC
j_call: TRBJ2-7; clone_size: few; v_call: TRBV6-5; d_call: TRBD2; cdr3_aa: CASSYRGGTTYF; cdr3_nt: TGTGCCAGCAGTTACCGGGGAGGGACTACCTACTTC
j_call: TRBJ1-4; clone_size: -; v_call: TRBV6-1; d_call: -; cdr3_aa: CASSVSASKFF; cdr3_nt: TGTGCCAGCAGTGTTTCAGCGAGCAAGTTTTTT
j_call: TRBJ1-1; clone_size: -; v_call: TRBV30; d_call: -; cdr3_aa: CAWSPGRGLTEAFF; cdr3_nt: TGTGCCTGGAGTCCTGGACGGGGTTTAACTGAAGCTTTCTTT
j_call: TRBJ1-1; clone_size: -; v_call: TRBV25-1; d_call: -; cdr3_aa: CASSEIIGGTEAFF; cdr3_nt: TGTGCCAGCAGTGAAATAATAGGGGGCACTGAAGCTTTCTTT
j_call: TRBJ2-1; clone_size: few; v_call: TRBV29-1; d_call: TRBD2; cdr3_aa: CSIAGGHNEQFF; cdr3_nt: TGCAGTATAGCGGGGGGGCATAATGAGCAGTTCTTC
j_call: TRBJ2-1; clone_size: few; v_call: TRBV6-1; d_call: -; cdr3_aa: CASRTGRLPYNEQFF; cdr3_nt: TGTGCCAGCAGGACTGGTAGACTGCCCTACAATGAGCAGTTCTTC
j_call: TRBJ2-1; clone_size: -; v_call: TRBV30; d_call: -; cdr3_aa: CALYPGTLNEQFF; cdr3_nt: TGTGCCTTATACCCCGGGACCCTCAATGAGCAGTTCTTC
j_call: TRBJ1-1; clone_size: -; v_call: TRBV2; d_call: TRBD1; cdr3_aa: CASRRGGQPNTEAFF; cdr3_nt: TGTGCCAGCAGACGCGGGGGACAGCCTAACACTGAAGCTTTCTTT
j_call: TRBJ2-6; clone_size: -; v_call: TRBV12-5; d_call: -; cdr3_aa: CASGDYGANVLTF; cdr3_nt: TGTGCTAGTGGAGATTACGGGGCCAACGTCCTGACTTTC
j_call: TRBJ1-2; clone_size: -; v_call: TRBV29-1; d_call: -; cdr3_aa: CSVDGVFF; cdr3_nt: TGCAGCGTTGATGGGGTCTTCTTC
j_call: TRBJ2-7; clone_size: -; v_call: TRBV7-2; d_call: -; cdr3_aa: CASSLNSGPTYEQYF; cdr3_nt: TGTGCCAGCAGCTTAAATAGCGGACCGACCTACGAGCAGTACTTC
j_call: TRBJ2-3; clone_size: -; v_call: TRBV4-1; d_call: -; cdr3_aa: CASSQVGIPDTQYF; cdr3_nt: TGCGCCAGCAGCCAAGTGGGGATCCCAGATACGCAGTATTTT
j_call: TRBJ1-5; clone_size: -; v_call: TRBV6-1; d_call: -; cdr3_aa: CASSLGGRGNQPQHF; cdr3_nt: TGTGCCAGCAGTCTGGGGGGACGGGGCAATCAGCCCCAGCATTTT
j_call: TRBJ1-1; clone_size: few; v_call: TRBV25-1; d_call: -; cdr3_aa: CASSEWKETEAFF; cdr3_nt: TGTGCCAGCAGTGAATGGAAGGAAACTGAAGCTTTCTTT
j_call: TRBJ1-1; clone_size: -; v_call: TRBV30; d_call: -; cdr3_aa: CAWSTGDSGNTEAFF; cdr3_nt: TGTGCCTGGAGTACCGGGGATTCTGGGAACACTGAAGCTTTCTTT
j_call: TRBJ1-2; clone_size: -; v_call: TRBV30; d_call: -; cdr3_aa: CAWSVGSGYTF; cdr3_nt: TGTGCCTGGAGTGTGGGGTCCGGCTACACCTTC
j_call: TRBJ2-3; clone_size: few; v_call: TRBV18; d_call: -; cdr3_aa: CASSQDGTDTQYF; cdr3_nt: TGTGCCAGCTCACAGGACGGAACAGATACGCAGTATTTT